The 7 T cell receptor beta chains below come from one sample, sequenced in a study of cytomegalovirus exposure and HLA in healthy donors. With 60 Vbeta and 13 Jbeta primers, the PCR was carried out. TCRdb keeps only in-frame clones here, not all; method: immunoSEQ multiplex PCR. The data show fewer than 200,000 clones, with around nine tenths seen just once and 0.85% held by the top ten. Sample: PBMCs. These receptors were taken from a young woman in good health and CMV-seronegative.

The V call is TRBV5-1, the J call TRBJ2-1; D is possibly TRBD1 (5 bases). The CDR3 contains 13 residues. Trimming took off 6 bases at V and 2 bases at J, with 9 bases between the two ends. Germline V lookup: CDR1 SGHRS, CDR2 YFSETQ. CDR3 nucleotide sequence: TGCGCCAGCAAGACAGTGACCTACAATGAGCAGTTCTTC. Its protein product is CASKTVTYNEQFF.

The chain joins TRBV6-5 to TRBJ1-6; D remains unclear. The germline CDR1 and CDR2 sequences are MNHEY and SVGAGI. V lost 2 bases and J 7 bases, leaving 12 bases between the germline ends. This CDR3 is built from 15 residues. CDR3 sequence (DNA): TGTGCCAGCAGTTACGCTCGGGAGGACAATTCACCCCTCCACTTT. Its protein is CASSYAREDNSPLHF.

The chain carries TRBV7-8 and TRBJ2-5; TRBD2 aligns across 7 bases. The CDR3 has 15 amino acids. The V gene end was trimmed by 2 bases and the J gene end by 5 bases; junction bases not matched to a gene: 8. Germline V CDR1 and CDR2: SGHVS, FQNEAQ. The CDR3, as DNA: TGTGCCAGCAGCTTACCAGCTGCGGGAGTGGAGACCCAGTACTTC. As protein: CASSLPAAGVETQYF.

This clone was picked up a small number of times. The V and J genes are TRBV5-8 and TRBJ1-1, with D possibly TRBD1 on 5 matching bases. Trimming removed 4 bases from V and 4 bases from J, with 14 bases in between. Germline V gives CDR1 SGHTS, CDR2 YDEGEE. The CDR3 has 14 amino acids. CDR3 residues: CASSQGRGGTEAFF. CDR3 sequence (DNA): TGTGCCAGCAGCCAGGGAAGGGGCGGCACTGAAGCTTTCTTT. The variable domain in full, completed from reference TRBV5-8 and TRBJ1-1, reads EAGVTQSPTHLIKTRGQQATLRCSPISGHTSVYWYQQALGLGLQFLLWYDEGEERNRGNFPPRFSGRQFPNYSSELNVNALELEDSALYLCASSQGRGGTEAFFGQGTRLTVV.

CDR3 region: CASKDTMNTEAFF. DNA of the CDR3: TGTGCCAGCAAGGACACGATGAACACTGAAGCTTTCTTT. The chain joins TRBV27 to TRBJ1-1; a possible D gene is TRBD1 (5 bases). Germline-derived CDR1 and CDR2 are MNHEY and SMNVEV (reference sequence). V was shortened by 7 bases and J by 0 bases, with 9 bases between the two germline ends. The CDR3 covers 13 residues.

This clone was seen only once. The chain recombines TRBV6-5 with TRBJ1-5, with D maybe TRBD1 (6 bases). Trimming took off 2 bases at V and 2 bases at J, with 10 bases between the two ends. Germline CDR1 reads MNHEY; CDR2 reads SVGAGI. The CDR3 consists of 15 residues. The CDR3 DNA sequence: TGTGCCAGCAGTTACGGGGGCGGTCGCAATCAGCCCCAGCATTTT. Its translation is CASSYGGGRNQPQHF.

The chain links TRBV5-1 to TRBJ2-1, with D possibly matching TRBD2 (6 bases). Germline values: CDR1 SGHRS, CDR2 YFSETQ. V was trimmed by 4 bases and J by 2 bases, leaving 13 bases between them. The CDR3 sequence is 15 residues long. CDR3 nucleotides: TGCGCCAGCAGCGTCGGGAGTGGGACCTACAATGAGCAGTTCTTC. Its protein product is CASSVGSGTYNEQFF.